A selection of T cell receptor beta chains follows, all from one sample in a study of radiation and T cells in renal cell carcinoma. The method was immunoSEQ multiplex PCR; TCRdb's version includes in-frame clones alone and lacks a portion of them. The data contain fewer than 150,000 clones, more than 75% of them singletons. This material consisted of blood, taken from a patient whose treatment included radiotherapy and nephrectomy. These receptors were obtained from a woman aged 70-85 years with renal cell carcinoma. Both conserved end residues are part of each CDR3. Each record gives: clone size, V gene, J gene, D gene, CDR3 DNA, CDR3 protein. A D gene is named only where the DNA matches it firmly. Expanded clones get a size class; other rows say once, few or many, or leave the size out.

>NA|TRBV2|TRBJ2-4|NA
TGTGCCAGCAACGGGGGTACAGGCAAAAACATTCAGTACTTC
CASNGGTGKNIQYF
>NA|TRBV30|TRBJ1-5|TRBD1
TGTGCCTGGTCCCGACAGGGGACGGAGCCCCAGCATTTT
CAWSRQGTEPQHF
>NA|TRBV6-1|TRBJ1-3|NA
TGTGCCAGCAGTGGAAAGGGTCCAGGGACTGGAAACACCATATATTTT
CASSGKGPGTGNTIYF
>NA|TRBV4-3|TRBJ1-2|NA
TGCGCCAGCAGCCTAGAGACGGATGGCTACACCTTC
CASSLETDGYTF
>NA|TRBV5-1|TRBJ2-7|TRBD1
TGCGCCAGCGCTCGGGACAGGGGTGAAGACGAGCAGTACTTC
CASARDRGEDEQYF
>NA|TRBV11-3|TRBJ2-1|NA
TGTGCCAGCAGCCGGATGGGGCGGGACGAGCAGTTCTTC
CASSRMGRDEQFF
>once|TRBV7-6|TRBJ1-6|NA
TGTGCCAGCAGCGTAGCAGCATTGGGAGATTCACCCCTCCACTTT
CASSVAALGDSPLHF
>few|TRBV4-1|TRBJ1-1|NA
TGCGCCAGCAGCCCTTTGGGGACGGCTGAAGCTTTCTTT
CASSPLGTAEAFF
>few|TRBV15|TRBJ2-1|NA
TGTGCCACCAGCAGACAGGGGACGGGGCAGTTCTTC
CATSRQGTGQFF
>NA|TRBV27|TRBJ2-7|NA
TGTGCCAGCAGTCGGAAAGCGCGGGGGCCCCCGGTCTACGAGCAGTACTTC
CASSRKARGPPVYEQYF
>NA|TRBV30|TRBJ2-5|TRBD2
TGTGCCTGGAGTAGGGGCGGGGGGACCCAAGAGACCCAGTACTTC
CAWSRGGGTQETQYF
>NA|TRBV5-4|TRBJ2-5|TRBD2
TGTGCCAGCAGCTTGTTGCGGGGGGGCAGAAAGACCCAGTACTTC
CASSLLRGGRKTQYF
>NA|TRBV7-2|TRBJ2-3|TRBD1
TGTGCCAGCAGCGAGCAGGGGGCCGATGCAGATACGCAGTATTTT
CASSEQGADADTQYF
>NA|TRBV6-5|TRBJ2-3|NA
TGTGCCAGCAGAACCGGGGGAGGAGATACGCAGTATTTT
CASRTGGGDTQYF
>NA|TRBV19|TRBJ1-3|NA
TGTGCCTGTGGTGAGGCCTCTGGAAACACCATATATTTT
CACGEASGNTIYF
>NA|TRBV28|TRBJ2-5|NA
TGTGCCAGCAGTTTAAATCCCTCCGTGGGGACCCAGTACTTC
CASSLNPSVGTQYF
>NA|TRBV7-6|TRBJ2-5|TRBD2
TGTGCCAGCAGGGGAGGTGGACCCTCGGGAGGGACCCAGTACTTC
CASRGGGPSGGTQYF
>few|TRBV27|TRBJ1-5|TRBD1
TGTGCCAGCAGTGACCAGACAGGGAGCAATCAGCCCCAGCATTTT
CASSDQTGSNQPQHF
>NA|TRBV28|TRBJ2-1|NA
TGTGCCAGCAGCCCCGGGGCCTACAATGAGCAGTTCTTC
CASSPGAYNEQFF
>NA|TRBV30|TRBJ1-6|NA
TGTGCCTGGAGTGGGACGGTTAGCTCCTATAATTCACCCCTCCACTTT
CAWSGTVSSYNSPLHF
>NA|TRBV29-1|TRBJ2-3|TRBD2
TGCAGCGTTAACGGGTATGCGGGGGGCACAGATACGCAGTATTTT
CSVNGYAGGTDTQYF
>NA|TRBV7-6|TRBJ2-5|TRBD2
TGTGCCAGCAGCCGACTAGCGGGGGGGCTAGCTGGGGAGACCCAGTACTTC
CASSRLAGGLAGETQYF
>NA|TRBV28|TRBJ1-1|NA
TGTGCCAGCAGTTTTGGGATGAGGGGGGAAGCTTTCTTT
CASSFGMRGEAFF
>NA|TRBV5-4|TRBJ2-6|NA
TGTGCCAGCACCCCAGGGGGGCTTACGCATGGGGCCAACGTCCTGACTTTC
CASTPGGLTHGANVLTF
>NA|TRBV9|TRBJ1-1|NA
TGTGCCAGCAGCATATGGGACACAGAGAACACTGAAGCTTTCTTT
CASSIWDTENTEAFF
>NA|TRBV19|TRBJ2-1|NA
TGTGCCAGTACCGCCAAGTATCGGACGGAGTACAATGAGCAGTTCTTC
CASTAKYRTEYNEQFF